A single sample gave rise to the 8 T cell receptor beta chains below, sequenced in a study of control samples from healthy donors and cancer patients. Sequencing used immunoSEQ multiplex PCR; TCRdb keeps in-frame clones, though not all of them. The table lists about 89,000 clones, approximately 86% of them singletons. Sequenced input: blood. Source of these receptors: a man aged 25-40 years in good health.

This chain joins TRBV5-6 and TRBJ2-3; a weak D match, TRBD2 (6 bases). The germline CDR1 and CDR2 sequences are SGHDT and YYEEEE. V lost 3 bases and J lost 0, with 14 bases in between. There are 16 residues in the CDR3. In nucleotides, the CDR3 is TGTGCCAGCAGCTGGGGGGTAAGGACTAGCACAGATACGCAGTATTTT. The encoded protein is CASSWGVRTSTDTQYF.

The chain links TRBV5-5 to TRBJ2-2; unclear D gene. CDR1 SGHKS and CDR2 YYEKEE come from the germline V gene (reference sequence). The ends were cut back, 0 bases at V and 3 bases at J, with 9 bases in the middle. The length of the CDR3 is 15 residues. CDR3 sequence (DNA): TGTGCCAGCAGCTTGGCCTTGAGGTACACCGGGGAGCTGTTTTTT. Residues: CASSLALRYTGELFF.

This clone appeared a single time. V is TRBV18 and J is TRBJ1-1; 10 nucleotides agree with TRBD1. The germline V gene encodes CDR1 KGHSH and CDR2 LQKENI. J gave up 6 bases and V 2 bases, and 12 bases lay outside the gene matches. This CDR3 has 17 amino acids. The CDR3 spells CASSPRSTGGWGSEAFF. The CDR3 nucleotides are TGTGCCAGCTCACCAAGATCGACAGGGGGCTGGGGCTCTGAAGCTTTCTTT.

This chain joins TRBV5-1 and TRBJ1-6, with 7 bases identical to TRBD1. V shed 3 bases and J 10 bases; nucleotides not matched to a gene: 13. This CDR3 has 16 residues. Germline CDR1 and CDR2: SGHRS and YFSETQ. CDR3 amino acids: CASSSGPTGKGSPLHF. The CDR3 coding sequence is TGCGCCAGCAGCTCGGGCCCGACAGGGAAGGGCTCACCCCTCCACTTT.

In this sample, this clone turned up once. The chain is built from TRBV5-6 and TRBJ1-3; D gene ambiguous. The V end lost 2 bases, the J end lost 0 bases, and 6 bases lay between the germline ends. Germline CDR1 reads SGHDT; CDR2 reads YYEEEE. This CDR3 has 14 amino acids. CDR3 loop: CASSFPTSGNTIYF. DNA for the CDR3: TGTGCCAGCAGCTTTCCCACCTCTGGAAACACCATATATTTT.

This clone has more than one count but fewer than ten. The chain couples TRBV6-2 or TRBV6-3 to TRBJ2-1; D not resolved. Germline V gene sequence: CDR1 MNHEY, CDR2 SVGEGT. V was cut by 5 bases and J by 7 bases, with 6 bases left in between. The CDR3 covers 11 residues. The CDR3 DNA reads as TGTGCCAGCAGTCTGGGGAATGAGCAGTTCTTC. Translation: CASSLGNEQFF.

The chain's CDR3 is CASSSRLAPTDTQYF. The CDR3 bases are TGTGCCAGCAGTTCCAGACTAGCCCCCACAGATACGCAGTATTTT. This chain joins TRBV27 and TRBJ2-3; TRBD2 matches 7 bases. The J segment lost 2 bases and the V segment lost 4 bases, leaving 6 bases of the junction unmatched. This CDR3 contains 15 residues. Germline V lookup: CDR1 MNHEY, CDR2 SMNVEV (reference sequence).

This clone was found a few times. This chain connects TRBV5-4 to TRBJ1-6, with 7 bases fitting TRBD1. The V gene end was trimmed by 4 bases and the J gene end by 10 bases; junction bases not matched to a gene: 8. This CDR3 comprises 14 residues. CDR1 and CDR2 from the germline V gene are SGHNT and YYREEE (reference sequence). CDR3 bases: TGTGCCAGCAGCCCGACAGGGAATCGCTCACCCCTCCACTTT. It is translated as CASSPTGNRSPLHF. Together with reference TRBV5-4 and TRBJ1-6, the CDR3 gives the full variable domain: ETGVTQSPTHLIKTRGQQVTLRCSSQSGHNTVSWYQQALGQGPQFIFQYYREEENGRGNFPPRFSGLQFPNYSSELNVNALELDDSALYLCASSPTGNRSPLHFGNGTRLTVT.